This is a list of T cell receptor beta chains from one sample in a study of breast tumors, draining lymph nodes, adjacent tissues. TCRdb analysed the multiplex PCR reads with MiXCR anew, one entry per CDR3 protein. This table has 150,000 or so distinct CDR3 sequences, about 34% appearing once. Sequenced input: axillary lymph node tissue. The receptors were sampled from a female donor with breast cancer. Some clones in this sample may be carry-over from other donors' samples. Both conserved end residues are part of each CDR3. Fields, in order: D gene, CDR3 length, J gene, V gene, clone size, CDR3 DNA, CDR3 protein. The D gene is left open where the match is weak. The size of a clone is reported for some rows only, either as once, few or many, or as a class for expanded clones.

D gene: .
CDR3 length: 13
J gene: TRBJ2-7
V gene: TRBV20-1
clone size: many
CDR3 DNA: TGCAGTGCGGCCGGGACCTCGTCCTACGAGCAGTACTTC
CDR3 protein: CSAAGTSSYEQYF

D gene: .
CDR3 length: 15
J gene: TRBJ2-3
V gene: TRBV4-1
clone size: .
CDR3 DNA: TGCGCCAGCAGCCAAGATTGGTCAGCGAACAATGAGCAGTATTTT
CDR3 protein: CASSQDWSANNEQYF

D gene: .
CDR3 length: 14
J gene: TRBJ1-6
V gene: TRBV6-2/TRBV6-3
clone size: .
CDR3 DNA: TGTGCCAGCAGCCGCGGGGGGGATAATTCACCCCTCCACTTT
CDR3 protein: CASSRGGDNSPLHF

D gene: .
CDR3 length: 14
J gene: TRBJ2-7
V gene: TRBV27
clone size: few
CDR3 DNA: TGTGCCAGCATGGGTCTTGCGCCTCCCTACGAGCAGTACTTC
CDR3 protein: CASMGLAPPYEQYF

D gene: .
CDR3 length: 16
J gene: TRBJ1-3
V gene: TRBV2
clone size: .
CDR3 DNA: TGTGCCAGCCGGGTCAGGGCGGGAGAAGGCGTCTACACCATATATTTT
CDR3 protein: CASRVRAGEGVYTIYF

D gene: TRBD2
CDR3 length: 16
J gene: TRBJ2-2
V gene: TRBV5-1
clone size: .
CDR3 DNA: TGCGCCAGCAGCTTGGTTGGCGGGGGGGCCGACGGGGAGCTGTTTTTT
CDR3 protein: CASSLVGGGADGELFF

D gene: .
CDR3 length: 11
J gene: TRBJ1-1
V gene: TRBV5-6
clone size: few
CDR3 DNA: TGTGCCAGCAGCTTGGCCGATGACAGGAGCTTT
CDR3 protein: CASSLADDRSF

D gene: TRBD1
CDR3 length: 15
J gene: TRBJ2-2
V gene: TRBV19
clone size: .
CDR3 DNA: TGTGCCAGTAAAGGGGGACAGGGGCGAACCGGGGAGCTGTTTTTT
CDR3 protein: CASKGGQGRTGELFF

D gene: TRBD1
CDR3 length: 13
J gene: TRBJ2-7
V gene: TRBV24-1
clone size: .
CDR3 DNA: TGTGCCACCAGTGACAGGACAGGGTTGGAGCAGTACTTC
CDR3 protein: CATSDRTGLEQYF

D gene: .
CDR3 length: 13
J gene: TRBJ2-1
V gene: TRBV28
clone size: .
CDR3 DNA: TGTGCCAGCAGTTTCCCGGGATACAATGAGCAGTTCTTC
CDR3 protein: CASSFPGYNEQFF

D gene: TRBD1
CDR3 length: 15
J gene: TRBJ2-5
V gene: TRBV20-1
clone size: .
CDR3 DNA: TGCAGTGCTGGCTCCGGGACAGGGTCAATGGAGACCCAGTACTTC
CDR3 protein: CSAGSGTGSMETQYF

D gene: TRBD1
CDR3 length: 14
J gene: TRBJ1-1
V gene: TRBV5-4
clone size: .
CDR3 DNA: TGTGCCAGCAGCTGGGACAGATTGAACACTGAAGCTTTCTTT
CDR3 protein: CASSWDRLNTEAFF

D gene: .
CDR3 length: 14
J gene: TRBJ2-7
V gene: TRBV6-2/TRBV6-3
clone size: many
CDR3 DNA: TGTGCCAGCAGGAGACAGGCGTCCACCTACGAGCAGTACTTC
CDR3 protein: CASRRQASTYEQYF

D gene: .
CDR3 length: 16
J gene: TRBJ2-1
V gene: TRBV19
clone size: many
CDR3 DNA: TGTGCCAGTAGTATAGGGGGGTTGCGCGAGTACAATGAGCAGTTCTTC
CDR3 protein: CASSIGGLREYNEQFF

D gene: TRBD2
CDR3 length: 17
J gene: TRBJ2-7
V gene: TRBV6-2/TRBV6-3
clone size: .
CDR3 DNA: TGTGCCAGCAGGGGGACTAGCGACCGACCGCGCGACTACGAGCAGTACTTC
CDR3 protein: CASRGTSDRPRDYEQYF

D gene: .
CDR3 length: 15
J gene: TRBJ1-2
V gene: TRBV3-1
clone size: many
CDR3 DNA: TGTGCCAGCAGCCAGGACGAGCGGAGAGGCTATGGCTACACCTTC
CDR3 protein: CASSQDERRGYGYTF

D gene: .
CDR3 length: 16
J gene: TRBJ2-5
V gene: TRBV6-5
clone size: many
CDR3 DNA: TGTGCCAGCAGTTACACCCAAAGCTCGTACCAAGAGACCCAGTACTTC
CDR3 protein: CASSYTQSSYQETQYF

D gene: .
CDR3 length: 17
J gene: TRBJ2-3
V gene: TRBV13
clone size: many
CDR3 DNA: TGTGCCAGCAGCTTAGGACCCCCTCGGGCGGCCACAGATACGCAGTATTTT
CDR3 protein: CASSLGPPRAATDTQYF

D gene: TRBD2
CDR3 length: 20
J gene: TRBJ2-2
V gene: TRBV7-9
clone size: many
CDR3 DNA: TGTGCCAGCAGCGCCCGGGTCACTTCCTCTGTAGCGGGAGTCACCGGGGAGCTGTTTTTT
CDR3 protein: CASSARVTSSVAGVTGELFF

D gene: .
CDR3 length: 12
J gene: TRBJ2-1
V gene: TRBV10-3
clone size: many
CDR3 DNA: TGTGCCATCATGGGACGCAGCAATGAGCAGTTCTTC
CDR3 protein: CAIMGRSNEQFF

D gene: TRBD2
CDR3 length: 18
J gene: TRBJ2-1
V gene: TRBV14
clone size: few
CDR3 DNA: TGTGCCAGCTCACCAACTAGACTAGCGGGGCGCTCCTACAATGAGCAGTTCTTC
CDR3 protein: CASSPTRLAGRSYNEQFF

D gene: .
CDR3 length: 13
J gene: TRBJ2-5
V gene: TRBV27
clone size: many
CDR3 DNA: TGTGCCAGCAGTTTTACAGGCGCCGAGACCCAGTACTTC
CDR3 protein: CASSFTGAETQYF

D gene: .
CDR3 length: 15
J gene: TRBJ1-3
V gene: TRBV28
clone size: .
CDR3 DNA: TGTGCCAGCAGTCCCGCCGGGACTGCTGGAAACACCATATATTTT
CDR3 protein: CASSPAGTAGNTIYF

D gene: .
CDR3 length: 11
J gene: TRBJ2-7
V gene: TRBV7-2
clone size: many
CDR3 DNA: TGTGCCAGCAGCTTCCAGTACGAGCAGTACTTC
CDR3 protein: CASSFQYEQYF